The entry that follows covers one T cell receptor beta chain sequence. This clone came up a few times. Its antigen is currently not known. No clone much larger than this one lies a single base away; base qualities are absent. The data derive from a study of T cell changes during pregnancy in multiple sclerosis (dated by TCRdb to about 2019). About the full investigation: The study looked at changes in the T cell repertoire across pregnancy in women with multiple sclerosis.

The library came from the immunoSEQ multiplex PCR assay. TCRdb carries this immuneACCESS record with in-frame sequences only. Its versions omit some clonotypes, under half of them owing to an unresolved V gene in the studies checked, with the rest unexplained. The sample records more than 50,000 clones, 75% to 95% of which are singletons. The ten biggest clones cover roughly 1.1% of the sample. The trim is 4 bases for V and 7 bases for J, with a gap of 10 bases between the germline ends. From its cysteine to its phenylalanine, the CDR3 spans 11 amino acids. Only CDR3 DNA is held: 33 bases, read in frame from base 1. CDR1 and CDR2 are drawn from the germline V gene: SQVTM, ANQGSEA.

The chain uses TRBV29-1 and TRBJ1-1; tentative D gene TRBD1, with 6 bases matching. Sequencing used peripheral blood, obtained after pregnancy. This clonotype was sampled from a female donor in good health, enrolled as a control in a pregnancy study. The DNA sequence is as follows: TGCAGCGTTGTCGGACAGCTTGAAGCTTTCTTT. The resulting protein is CSVVGQLEAFF. Reference TRBV29-1 and TRBJ1-1 genes cover what lies past the CDR3, so the full variable domain is SAVISQKPSRDICQRGTSLTIQCQVDSQVTMMFWYRQQPGQSLTLIATANQGSEATYESGFVIDKFPISRPNLTFSTLTVSNMSPEDSSIYLCSVVGQLEAFFGQGTRLTVV.